Each of the 23 T cell receptor beta chains below was sequenced from the same sample in a study of response to subunit inactivated influenza vaccine. One entry per CDR3 protein, called by TCRdb with MiXCR from the RT-PCR reads. The sample carries 500,000 to 650,000 distinct CDR3 sequences, roughly 8.2% recorded once. The sequences come from PBMCs from blood, collected 23 months after vaccination. Source of these receptors: a man between 50 and 75 years old who received an inactivated influenza vaccine.

At least ten counts were recorded for this clonotype. This chain uses TRBV18 with TRBJ2-7; D is possibly TRBD1 or TRBD2 (7 bases each). V dropped 3 bases and J dropped 2 bases, with 14 bases sitting between them. The CDR3 loop spans 15 amino acids. The germline gives CDR1 KGHSH, CDR2 LQKENI. The CDR3 region is CASSPTGRGTYEQYF. In DNA form, the CDR3 reads TGTGCCAGCTCACCGACAGGGCGGGGGACCTACGAGCAGTACTTC.

On this clonotype itself: A read error may be the cause here, since a much bigger clone is one base away. This chain links TRBV6-5 with TRBJ2-2; D ambiguous. CDR1 is MNHEY, CDR2 SVGAGI, per germline. The CDR3 spans 14 residues. The V and J ends lost 0 bases and 0 bases respectively, with 2 bases between them. The CDR3 DNA is TGTGCCAGCAGTTACTCGACGAACACCGGGGAGCTGTTTTTT. Its protein is CASSYSTNTGELFF.

V is TRBV29-1 and J is TRBJ1-2; D remains unclear. CDR1 SQVTM and CDR2 ANQGSEA come from the germline V gene. V lost 4 bases, J lost 1 base, and 13 bases lay in between. The CDR3 spans 14 residues. Here the CDR3 reads CSVGPTTSNYGYTF. The DNA of the CDR3 is TGCAGCGTTGGCCCGACCACAAGTAACTATGGCTACACCTTC. The whole variable domain, remainder taken from reference TRBV29-1 and TRBJ1-2, is SAVISQKPSRDICQRGTSLTIQCQVDSQVTMMFWYRQQPGQSLTLIATANQGSEATYESGFVIDKFPISRPNLTFSTLTVSNMSPEDSSIYLCSVGPTTSNYGYTFGSGTRLTVV.

This clonotype came up many times. V usage is TRBV29-1 and J usage is TRBJ2-1; the match to TRBD2 covers 10 bases. The CDR3 contains 15 residues. Trimming removed 3 bases from V and 6 bases from J; junction bases left unmatched: 8. Germline V lookup: CDR1 SQVTM, CDR2 ANQGSEA. DNA of the CDR3: TGCAGCGTTGATCTGGCTAGCGGGAGTATCAATGAGCAGTTCTTC. Encoded protein: CSVDLASGSINEQFF.

A few counts support this clonotype. The chain is built from TRBV5-1 and TRBJ1-4; 9 nucleotides agree with TRBD1. J was trimmed by 6 bases and V by 4 bases; bases with no gene match: 7. Germline CDR1 reads SGHRS; CDR2 reads YFSETQ. This CDR3 spans 15 amino acids. CDR3 amino acids: CASSKTGGDDEKLFF. DNA for the CDR3: TGCGCCAGCAGCAAAACAGGGGGCGACGATGAAAAACTGTTTTTT.

This sequence joins TRBV29-1 and TRBJ1-1; 9 nucleotides agree with TRBD1. CDR1 is SQVTM, CDR2 ANQGSEA, per germline. J lost 4 bases, V lost 6 bases, and 6 bases had no gene match. The length of the CDR3 is 13 residues. The DNA of the CDR3 is TGCAGCGTCGGCGGGACAGGGATCACTGAAGCTTTCTTT. Translation: CSVGGTGITEAFF.

This chain uses TRBV6-2 or TRBV6-3 with TRBJ2-1; D possibly corresponds to TRBD1 (5 bases). CDR3 length equals 15 residues. Germline CDR1 reads MNHEY; CDR2 reads SVGEGT. The V end lost 2 bases, the J end lost 1 base, and 9 bases lay between the germline ends. Here the CDR3 DNA reads TGTGCCAGCAGTTACGCGACAGTATCCTACAATGAGCAGTTCTTC. Its protein product is CASSYATVSYNEQFF.

This clonotype was found many times. This rearrangement joins TRBV7-6 to TRBJ2-1, with 9 bases matching TRBD1. Germline CDR1 reads SGHVS; CDR2 reads FNYEAQ. With V trimmed by 6 bases and J by 3 bases, 12 bases remained unmatched. The CDR3 has 17 residues. CDR3 amino acids: CASSREQGAGFYNEQFF. In DNA form, the CDR3 reads TGTGCCAGCAGTCGGGAACAGGGGGCCGGATTCTACAATGAGCAGTTCTTC.

This clonotype was counted between two and nine times. The genes are TRBV7-2 and TRBJ2-7; no definite D call. The germline gives CDR1 SGHTA, CDR2 FQGNSA. The V end lost 5 bases, the J end lost 3 bases, and 11 bases lay between the germline ends. The CDR3 spans 13 residues. CDR3 region: CASSPPANYEQYF. DNA for the CDR3: TGTGCCAGCAGCCCCCCGGCAAACTACGAGCAGTACTTC.

This clonotype was detected only a few times. The chain joins TRBV7-2 to TRBJ1-2; D is ambiguous. Germline CDR1 SGHTA, CDR2 FQGNSA. The length of the CDR3 is 14 residues. V was trimmed by 1 base and J by 5 bases, leaving 11 bases between them. CDR3 amino acids: CASSLEPGRYGYTF. CDR3 DNA sequence: TGTGCCAGCAGCTTAGAACCGGGGAGGTATGGCTACACCTTC. Together with reference TRBV7-2 and TRBJ1-2, the CDR3 gives the full variable domain: GAGVSQSPSNKVTEKGKDVELRCDPISGHTALYWYRQSLGQGLEFLIYFQGNSAPDKSGLPSDRFSAERTGGSVSTLTIQRTQQEDSAVYLCASSLEPGRYGYTFGSGTRLTVV.

This clonotype was detected only a few times. The gene calls are TRBV6-5 and TRBJ1-4; a possible D gene is TRBD1 (5 bases). The germline CDR1 and CDR2 sequences are MNHEY and SVGAGI. The CDR3 is made up of 14 amino acids. Between the trimmed V and J ends, which lost 0 bases and 6 bases, there was a span of 8 bases. The CDR3 sequence: CASSYSGPYEKLFF. CDR3 nucleotide sequence: TGTGCCAGCAGTTACTCGGGACCTTATGAAAAACTGTTTTTT.

Comment on this clonotype: Its ends do not fully match the called genes, so a read error is possible. The rearrangement uses TRBV7-2 and TRBJ2-7; 11 bases are a match to TRBD2. The length of the CDR3 is 15 residues. Germline V gene sequence: CDR1 SGHTA, CDR2 FQGNSA. The CDR3 DNA reads as TGTGCCAGCAGCCGGCCGGGACTAGCGGAGCAGGCCCTTCAATTC. It encodes CASSRPGLAEQALQF.

In its sample, this clonotype was seen a few times. The V and J genes are TRBV7-3 and TRBJ2-1, with TRBD2 as a possible D gene (5 bases). This CDR3 has 16 residues. CDR1 and CDR2 from the germline V gene are SGHTA and FQGTGA. V was pared by 5 bases and J by 4 bases, with 18 bases between. Here the CDR3 DNA reads TGTGCCAGCAGCGACCCGACTAAGTTTCCTTACAATGAGCAGTTCTTC. Protein product: CASSDPTKFPYNEQFF.

The chain joins TRBV5-5 to TRBJ1-4; TRBD1 might be the D (5 bases). The germline CDR1 and CDR2 sequences are SGHKS and YYEKEE (reference sequence). This CDR3 is built from 13 residues. The ends were cut back, 7 bases at V and 8 bases at J, with 15 bases in the middle. The CDR3, as DNA: TGTGCCAGCTCCTTGGGGGGAGAGGAAAAACTGTTTTTT. Translated: CASSLGGEEKLFF.

There are many counts of this clonotype. The chain recombines TRBV7-9 with TRBJ2-3, with 7 bases lining up with TRBD1. Germline V lookup: CDR1 SEHNR, CDR2 FQNEAQ (reference sequence). V shed 4 bases, J shed 0 bases, and the junction held 7 bases outside the gene matches. The CDR3 totals 16 residues. The CDR3 sequence is CASSYLQGFSTDTQYF. In DNA form, the CDR3 reads TGTGCCAGCAGCTACTTACAGGGGTTCAGCACAGATACGCAGTATTTT.

This clonotype has just a few counts. V is TRBV20-1 and J is TRBJ2-3; 7 bases agree with TRBD1. V shed 4 bases and J 4 bases; nucleotides not matched to a gene: 5. CDR3 length equals 13 residues. Germline V CDR1 and CDR2: DFQATT, SNEGSKA (reference sequence). CDR3 nucleotides: TGCAGTGCTAAACAGGGGATCGCAGATACGCAGTATTTT. It translates to CSAKQGIADTQYF.

This chain joins TRBV15 and TRBJ1-5; TRBD1 matches 8 bases. Germline V CDR1 and CDR2: LNHNV, YYDKDF (reference sequence). The CDR3 extends over 15 amino acids. The V gene end was trimmed by 5 bases and the J gene end by 4 bases; junction bases not matched to a gene: 7. The CDR3 protein is CATSPGQVRNQPQHF. CDR3 coding DNA: TGTGCCACCAGCCCGGGACAGGTCCGAAATCAGCCCCAGCATTTT.

CDR3 protein: CVERAPWDEQFF. DNA of the CDR3: TGCGTTGAGCGGGCCCCTTGGGATGAGCAGTTCTTC. J is TRBJ2-1 and V is TRBV29-1; TRBD2 is a possible D gene (6 bases). The CDR3 contains 12 residues. CDR1 and CDR2 (germline): SQVTM, ANQGSEA.

The chain couples TRBV4-2 to TRBJ1-3, with a weak D call TRBD1 (5 bases). V lost 4 bases and J lost 6, with 19 bases in between. CDR1 and CDR2 (germline): LGHNA, YNFKEQ. This CDR3 region has 16 residues. In DNA form, the CDR3 reads TGTGCCAGCAGCCCCATAGCATTTCAGGGTGAAAACACCATATATTTT. Residues: CASSPIAFQGENTIYF.

This chain links TRBV7-9 with TRBJ2-1, with 7 bases aligning to TRBD1. Germline assignment: CDR1 SEHNR and CDR2 FQNEAQ (reference sequence). V lost 0 bases and J lost 2; bases outside the gene matches: 7. The CDR3 has 17 amino acids. CDR3 bases: TGTGCCAGCAGCTTAGCGAGGTTACAGGGGCCCTACAATGAGCAGTTCTTC. This sequence encodes CASSLARLQGPYNEQFF.

This clonotype came up a few times. The chain recombines TRBV18 with TRBJ2-7; D gene uncertain. The germline gives CDR1 KGHSH, CDR2 LQKENI. The CDR3 has 12 residues. The V gene lost 0 bases and the J gene lost 7 bases, with 7 bases spanning the gap. CDR3 bases: TGTGCCAGCTCACCACCTGCCGGGGAGCAGTACTTC. Translated, it gives CASSPPAGEQYF.

This clonotype has ten or more counts. V usage is TRBV10-3 and J usage is TRBJ2-2; 11 bases match TRBD2. The V and J ends lost 9 bases and 0 bases, in that order; junction bases with no gene match: 12. Germline CDR1 and CDR2: ENHRY and SYGVKD. This CDR3 is built from 18 residues. CDR3 amino acids: CAITRSLAGGPNTGELFF. CDR3 nucleotide sequence: TGTGCCATTACTCGAAGTCTAGCGGGAGGCCCGAACACCGGGGAGCTGTTTTTT.

This rearrangement joins TRBV11-3 to TRBJ2-7, with a tentative D call TRBD2 (5 bases). Germline-derived CDR1 and CDR2 are SGHNT and YENEEA. The CDR3 loop spans 16 amino acids. The V end was cut by 2 bases, the J end by 0 bases, with 14 bases between. CDR3: CASSLLRRTPSYEQYF. In DNA form, the CDR3 reads TGTGCCAGCAGCTTACTTCGGAGGACCCCCTCCTACGAGCAGTACTTC.